This passage covers 3 T cell receptor beta chains from one sample sequenced in a study of metastatic and nonmetastatic thyroid tumors. Thyroid surgery took place with no prior treatment in any patient. Using MiXCR, TCRdb re-called clones from the PCR reads. The sample has 25,000 or so clones; 15% to 20% are singletons. The sequencing sample was made of blood. The receptors derive from a female donor with papillary thyroid cancer or a benign thyroid nodule (not recorded which). Some clones in this sample may be carry-over from other donors' samples.

This clone has at least ten counts. The gene calls are TRBV5-1 and TRBJ2-1, with D possibly being TRBD1 (6 bases). Trimming took off 1 base at V and 9 bases at J, with 14 bases between the two ends. Germline V gives CDR1 SGHRS, CDR2 YFSETQ. This CDR3 has 14 amino acids. In DNA form, the CDR3 reads TGCGCCAGCAGCTTGAGGAGAGGGGGTGTTGAGCAGTTCTTC. Translation gives CASSLRRGGVEQFF.

This clone was seen many times. The chain employs TRBV20-1 and TRBJ2-3; 10 nucleotides match TRBD2. V lost 5 bases to trimming and J lost 6 bases; unmatched junction nucleotides: 11. This CDR3 is 15 amino acids long. From germline, CDR1 is DFQATT and CDR2 SNEGSKA (reference sequence). The CDR3 loop is CSALTSGDALDTQYF. The CDR3 nucleotides read TGCAGTGCTTTAACTAGCGGGGACGCACTTGATACGCAGTATTTT.

The V gene is TRBV29-1, the J gene TRBJ1-4, with D possibly being TRBD1 (6 bases). The CDR3 has 12 amino acids. From germline, CDR1 is SQVTM and CDR2 ANQGSEA. Between the trimmed V and J ends, which lost 5 bases and 8 bases, there was a span of 12 bases. CDR3 coding DNA: TGCAGCGTTTCTGTCCAGGGGGAAAAACTGTTTTTT. It specifies CSVSVQGEKLFF. The variable domain in full, completed from reference TRBV29-1 and TRBJ1-4, reads SAVISQKPSRDICQRGTSLTIQCQVDSQVTMMFWYRQQPGQSLTLIATANQGSEATYESGFVIDKFPISRPNLTFSTLTVSNMSPEDSSIYLCSVSVQGEKLFFGSGTQLSVL.